Listed below are T cell receptor beta chains from one sample, sequenced in a study of CD8 T cells in Susac syndrome. TCRdb re-derived calls from the immunoSEQ multiplex PCR reads in MiXCR, one entry per CDR3 protein. The sample contains some 240,000 distinct CDR3 sequences, about 95% of which appear only once. The sequenced material came from CD4+ T cells from PBMCs. The source of these receptors is a human donor with Susac syndrome. The CDR3 runs from the conserved cysteine through the conserved F or W. Each record gives: D gene, clone size, V gene, J gene, CDR3 DNA, CDR3 protein. D genes are given only for firm matches. Expanded clones are given a class, and other clones once, few, many or no size at all.

-,-,TRBV2,TRBJ2-1,TGTGCCAGCAGTGGGGTTTATGTGCAGTTCTTC,CASSGVYVQFF
-,-,TRBV12-3/TRBV12-4,TRBJ2-7,TGTGCCAGCAGTTTAACAGGCGTGGTTTCGTCCTACGAGCAGTACTTC,CASSLTGVVSSYEQYF
-,-,TRBV24-1,TRBJ1-1,TGTGCCACCAGTGATTGCCAACAGGGAAGCACTGAAGCTTTCTTT,CATSDCQQGSTEAFF
-,-,TRBV7-9,TRBJ1-1,TGTGCCAGCAGCGCTTACAGTAGCCCTGAAGCTTTCTTT,CASSAYSSPEAFF
-,-,TRBV29-1,TRBJ2-5,TGCAGCGCGGCGACAGGACAAGAGACCCAGTACTTC,CSAATGQETQYF
TRBD2,-,TRBV5-1,TRBJ2-3,TGCGCCAGCGGCAGACAGAAGCGGGAGGAAGATACGCAGTATTTT,CASGRQKREEDTQYF
-,-,TRBV2,TRBJ2-5,TGTGCCAGCAGTGAAGATCGGGTGGAGACCCAGTACTTC,CASSEDRVETQYF
-,few,TRBV3-1,TRBJ2-5,TGTGCCAGCAGCCAAGTTACGGAGACCCAGTACTTC,CASSQVTETQYF
-,-,TRBV30,TRBJ2-7,TGTGCCTCCCTCGGGGAGTTAGGCAACGAGCAGTACTTC,CASLGELGNEQYF
-,-,TRBV9,TRBJ2-2,TGTGCCAGCGGCCCCGTCGCCGTGAACACCGGGGAGCTGTTTTTT,CASGPVAVNTGELFF
TRBD1,-,TRBV18,TRBJ2-7,TGTGCCAGCTCAGCCTCCGGGACAGGGGGCTTAAGCGAGCAGTACTTC,CASSASGTGGLSEQYF
-,once,TRBV12-3/TRBV12-4,TRBJ2-7,TGTGCCAGCAGTTTAGCGTGGGACTACGAGCAGTACTTC,CASSLAWDYEQYF
-,-,TRBV12-3/TRBV12-4,TRBJ2-3,TGTGCCAGCAGTTTTGGCCACCGGAGACACACAGATACGCAGTATTTT,CASSFGHRRHTDTQYF
-,once,TRBV6-5,TRBJ2-1,TGTGCCAGCAGCCCAACAGGAGCCTCCTACAATGAGCAGTTCTTC,CASSPTGASYNEQFF
TRBD2,-,TRBV24-1,TRBJ2-1,TGTGCCACCAGTGGCCCACTAGCGGGAGGGGTCAATGAGCAGTTCTTC,CATSGPLAGGVNEQFF
-,-,TRBV5-4,TRBJ1-2,TGTGCCAGCAGCTTGGTTACCTCCGGCTACACCTTC,CASSLVTSGYTF
TRBD2,-,TRBV7-3,TRBJ2-5,TGTGCCAGCAGCCGAAGCGGGAGTGGGGAGACCCAGTACTTC,CASSRSGSGETQYF
TRBD2,-,TRBV2,TRBJ2-3,TGTGCCAGCAGAGATGGGAGGGCCAGCACAGATACGCAGTATTTT,CASRDGRASTDTQYF
-,-,TRBV5-4,TRBJ1-2,TGTGCCAGCAGCCCACCCGAGGGGTTTGGCTACACCTTC,CASSPPEGFGYTF
-,once,TRBV5-4,TRBJ2-1,TGTGCCAGCAGCCGGGCCAACGGAAATGAGCAGTTCTTC,CASSRANGNEQFF
-,once,TRBV28,TRBJ1-2,TGTGCCAGCAGTTCAGCCCCCGGCGCCTACTATGGCTACACCTTC,CASSSAPGAYYGYTF
TRBD1,-,TRBV29-1,TRBJ2-1,TGCAGCGTTGCCCTGAGTAATGGGGACAGCTACAATGAGCAGTTCTTC,CSVALSNGDSYNEQFF
TRBD1,-,TRBV10-3,TRBJ2-2,TGTGCCATCAACCCGGGACAGGAGCACGGGGAGCTGTTTTTT,CAINPGQEHGELFF
TRBD2,-,TRBV3-1,TRBJ2-1,TGTGCCAGCAGAGGTAGCGGGAGGTACGAGCAGTTCTTC,CASRGSGRYEQFF
-,once,TRBV24-1,TRBJ1-2,TGTGCCACCAGTGATTTGATGGGGGGGTATTTGAGCTACACCTTC,CATSDLMGGYLSYTF
-,-,TRBV30,TRBJ2-3,TGTGCCTGGAGCTCCCCCAGGGATACGCAGTATTTT,CAWSSPRDTQYF
TRBD1,-,TRBV5-1,TRBJ1-1,TGCGCCAGCAAGAGGGGGCCCCCCGACACTGAAGCTTTCTTT,CASKRGPPDTEAFF
TRBD2,-,TRBV18,TRBJ2-7,TGTGCCAGCTCACCAGGCGGGAGAAGCTACGAGCAGTATTTC,CASSPGGRSYEQYF
TRBD1,-,TRBV20-1,TRBJ2-7,TGCAGTGCTCACAGGGGGATAGCGTACGAGCAGTACTTC,CSAHRGIAYEQYF
TRBD1,-,TRBV20-1,TRBJ1-3,TGCAGTGCGCGTACAGGGGAGTCTGGAAACACCATATATTTT,CSARTGESGNTIYF
-,-,TRBV18,TRBJ2-2,TGTGCCAGCTCAGAGGCGGCGGGCGGGGAGCTGTTTTTT,CASSEAAGGELFF
TRBD1,-,TRBV20-1,TRBJ1-2,TGCAGTGCTAGGGGGACAGGGAAGGACTATGGCTACACCTTC,CSARGTGKDYGYTF
-,-,TRBV29-1,TRBJ1-2,TGCAGCGTTGGGAGGTTACTACGCTATGGCTACACCTTC,CSVGRLLRYGYTF
TRBD2,-,TRBV3-1,TRBJ2-7,TGTGCCAGCAGCCGGGCGGGACTAGCGGGATTTTACGAGCAGTACTTC,CASSRAGLAGFYEQYF
TRBD2,-,TRBV30,TRBJ2-1,TGTGCCTGGAGACTAGCGGGGACAAACAATGAGCAGTTCTTC,CAWRLAGTNNEQFF
-,-,TRBV18,TRBJ1-1,TGTGCCAGCTCACCACCTGGACGGGGTGAAGCTTTCTTT,CASSPPGRGEAFF
-,-,TRBV3-1,TRBJ2-7,TGTGCCAGCAGCCAAGACCCTTACGAGCAGTACTTC,CASSQDPYEQYF
TRBD2,-,TRBV5-1,TRBJ2-1,TGCGCCAGCAGAATAGCTAGCGGGAGCAGCAACAATGAGCAGTTCTTC,CASRIASGSSNNEQFF
TRBD2,once,TRBV20-1,TRBJ2-7,TGCAGTGCTAGAGGGACTAGCGGGGCGTCATACGAGCAGTACTTC,CSARGTSGASYEQYF
-,-,TRBV4-1,TRBJ2-1,TGCGCCAGCAGCCAAGATCGATTTGAGCAGTTCTTC,CASSQDRFEQFF
TRBD1,-,TRBV27,TRBJ2-7,TGTGCCAGCAGTTTATCGGGGACAGGGGGGGAGCAGTACTTC,CASSLSGTGGEQYF
-,-,TRBV20-1,TRBJ2-7,TGCAGTGCTAGAGCGAACGATAGATCCTACGAGCAGTACTTC,CSARANDRSYEQYF
-,-,TRBV7-8,TRBJ2-5,TGTGCCAGCAGCTCCAGGTTTCTCCAAGAGACCCAGTACTTC,CASSSRFLQETQYF
-,-,TRBV7-9,TRBJ1-1,TGTGCCAGCAGCTTACTAGTGAACACTGAAGCTTTCTTT,CASSLLVNTEAFF
-,-,TRBV25-1,TRBJ1-2,TGTGCCAGCAGTGAATGGTCAGGGTATTTGAGTGGCTACACCTTC,CASSEWSGYLSGYTF
-,-,TRBV7-8,TRBJ2-7,TGTGCCAGCAGCCTACTAATCAGCTCCTACGAGCAGTACTTC,CASSLLISSYEQYF